The 20 T cell receptor beta chains presented below share a single source sample, sequenced in a study of CD8+CD57+ T cells in acquired aplastic anemia. All sequencing subjects had displayed CD8+CD57+ cell expansion on flow cytometry. The TCR beta profiling, which covered VDJ combination and CDR3 sequence, was carried out using genomic DNA as the template. TCRdb called the reads again in MiXCR, with one record for every CDR3 protein. The data hold a few hundred thousand distinct CDR3 sequences, with less than 85% observed a single time. Source material: sorted CD4+, CD8+, or CD8+CD57+ T cells (not recorded which) from PBMCs. These receptors came from a human donor with aplastic anemia.

CDR3 DNA: TGTGCCAGCAGCCAGGAACTAGCGGGAGGTCCCGATACGCAGTATTTT. Protein sequence: CASSQELAGGPDTQYF. The chain has TRBV6-5 and TRBJ2-3, with TRBD2 identical over 12 bases. The germline CDR1 and CDR2 sequences are MNHEY and SVGAGI. Trimming took 6 bases from V and 6 from J; bases not matched to a gene: 10. This CDR3 contains 16 residues.

V and J are TRBV9 and TRBJ2-1; maybe TRBD2 (5 bases). CDR1 and CDR2 from the germline V gene are SGDLS and YYNGEE. The CDR3 spans 16 residues. Trimming removed 3 bases at V and 8 bases at J, with 21 bases between. The CDR3 sequence is CASSEGGSSPEDEQFF. The CDR3 coding sequence is TGTGCCAGCAGCGAAGGAGGCTCCTCCCCCGAAGATGAGCAGTTCTTC. Drawing the rest from reference TRBV9 and TRBJ2-1, the complete variable domain is DSGVTQTPKHLITATGQRVTLRCSPRSGDLSVYWYQQSLDQGLQFLIQYYNGEERAKGNILERFSAQQFPDLHSELNLSSLELGDSALYFCASSEGGSSPEDEQFFGPGTRLTVL.

This chain connects TRBV2 to TRBJ2-5; 12 bases are shared with TRBD2. The V segment lost 5 bases and the J segment 14 bases; nucleotides outside the gene matches: 15. The CDR3 loop spans 15 amino acids. From germline, CDR1 is SNHLY and CDR2 FYNNEI. CDR3: CASSLRTSGIRGAYF. The DNA of the CDR3 is TGTGCCAGCAGTTTAAGGACTAGCGGGATCCGGGGAGCTTACTTC.

The CDR3 loop is CASSFNLTGDTEAFF. For the CDR3, the DNA is TGTGCCAGCAGCTTTAACCTGACAGGGGACACTGAAGCTTTCTTT. V gene TRBV7-3 combines with J gene TRBJ1-1, with 8 bases matching TRBD1. Germline V gene sequence: CDR1 SGHTA, CDR2 FQGTGA. V shed 3 bases, J shed 3 bases, and the junction held 6 bases outside the gene matches. The CDR3 runs 15 residues. Variable domain in full (rest from reference TRBV7-3 and TRBJ1-1): GAGVSQTPSNKVTEKGKYVELRCDPISGHTALYWYRQSLGQGPEFLIYFQGTGAADDSGLPNDRFFAVRPEGSVSTLKIQRTERGDSAVYLCASSFNLTGDTEAFFGQGTRLTVV.

As for this clonotype: It is unclear where the CDR3 begins or ends on the DNA, so no DNA is shown, and the CDR3 is as TCRdb lists it. The chain employs TRBV7-2 and TRBJ2-5; TRBD2 is the table's D call, not checked against the DNA. The CDR3 extends over 14 residues, inclusive of both ends. The V gene's germline CDR1 is SGHTA and CDR2 FQGNSA. CDR3 amino acids: CASSIAGGEQYVGF.

V usage is TRBV7-2 and J usage is TRBJ1-1; no definite D call. The CDR3 runs 15 residues. V lost 0 bases and J lost 13, with 21 bases in between. CDR1 SGHTA and CDR2 FQGNSA come from the germline V gene. CDR3 bases: TGTGCCAGCAGCTTAGCGGTAGGACCCGATACGGAGTATTTCTTT. Protein product: CASSLAVGPDTEYFF.

The chain is built from TRBV20-1 and TRBJ2-3; TRBD1 aligns across 10 bases. CDR1 and CDR2 from the germline V gene are DFQATT and SNEGSKA (reference sequence). With V trimmed by 7 bases and J by 7 bases, 8 bases remained unmatched. The CDR3 loop spans 13 amino acids. This CDR3 is CSVDRGPENTQYF. The CDR3 bases are TGCAGTGTTGACAGGGGGCCGGAAAATACGCAGTATTTT.

The CDR3 DNA reads TGTGCCAGCAGCTCAGGTTGGGACAGCCGCACCCAGCCCCAGCATTTT. It translates to CASSSGWDSRTQPQHF. The gene calls are TRBV7-6 and TRBJ1-5, with 7 nucleotides matching TRBD1. Germline assignment: CDR1 SGHVS and CDR2 FNYEAQ. The length of the CDR3 is 16 residues. V trimming: 4 bases; J trimming: 7 bases; junction bases outside the gene matches: 13.

This chain joins TRBV7-9 and TRBJ1-3; possible D gene TRBD1, 6 bases. The V gene's germline CDR1 is SEHNR and CDR2 FQNEAQ (reference sequence). Deletions cut 5 bases from V and 2 bases from J, with 10 bases between. CDR3 size: 14 residues. CDR3 in amino acids: CASSTAGAGNTIYF. Written as DNA, the CDR3 is TGTGCCAGCAGCACCGCAGGGGCTGGAAACACCATATATTTT.

Concerning this clonotype: At one end the junction does not follow the germline gene, possibly because of a read error. J is TRBJ1-5 and V is TRBV7-9; D unclear. Germline V gene data show CDR1 as SEHNR and CDR2 as FQNEAQ (reference sequence). This CDR3 is 14 amino acids long. Here the CDR3 DNA reads TGTGCCAGTAGCGCTGCATATACGCAGTATCTTGGCCCATTT. Encoded protein: CASSAAYTQYLGPF. The variable domain in full, with the rest retrieved from reference TRBV7-9 and TRBJ1-5, is DTGVSQNPRHKITKRGQNVTFRCDPISEHNRLYWYRQTLGQGPEFLTYFQNEAQLEKSRLLSDRFSAERPKGSFSTLEIQRTEQGDSAMYLCASSAAYTQYLGPFGDGTRLSIL.

With regard to this clonotype: The missing conserved phenylalanine or tryptophan at the end of this CDR3 makes a read error likely. The V and J genes are TRBV7-2 and TRBJ2-6; 7 bases match TRBD2. Germline CDR1 is SGHTA and CDR2 is FQGNSA. The CDR3 length is 16 residues. J was trimmed by 4 bases and V by 6 bases; bases with no gene match: 9. The CDR3 DNA sequence: TGTGCCAGCAGTGTAGCGGGTGGCTACGGGGCCAACGTCCTGACTCTC. This gives the protein CASSVAGGYGANVLTL.

The gene calls are TRBV6-5 and TRBJ2-7, with TRBD1 matching over 10 bases. The CDR3 is 14 amino acids. J lost 2 bases, V lost 11 bases, and 9 bases had no gene match. The germline V gene has CDR1 MNHEY and CDR2 SVGAGI. CDR3 sequence: CAGQGGRNAYEQYF. DNA of the CDR3: TGTGCCGGACAGGGGGGAAGGAATGCCTACGAGCAGTACTTC.

DNA for the CDR3: TGTGCCAGCAGTACAGGTTTCCAAGAGACCCAGTACTTC. As protein: CASSTGFQETQYF. The rearrangement links TRBV2 to TRBJ2-5, with D tentatively TRBD1 (5 bases). The CDR3 totals 13 residues. The V end was cut by 5 bases, the J end by 1 base, with 8 bases between. Looked up from germline, CDR1 is SNHLY and CDR2 is FYNNEI.

Notes on this clonotype: The conserved closing phenylalanine or tryptophan is absent in this CDR3, likely reflecting a read error. It is unclear where the CDR3 begins or ends on the DNA, so no DNA is shown, and the CDR3 is as TCRdb lists it. This sequence joins TRBV9 and TRBJ1-2. A total of 13 residues make up the CDR3, ends included. Looked up from germline, CDR1 is SGDLS and CDR2 is YYNGEE. The CDR3 here is CASSEGLAGHYFV.

The chain combines TRBV11-3 with TRBJ2-3, with D possibly being TRBD1 (5 bases). Germline assignment: CDR1 SGHNT and CDR2 YENEEA. Trimming shortened V by 1 base and J by 2 bases, and 13 bases separated the two germline ends. The CDR3 extends over 16 amino acids. CDR3 loop: CASSLGPTDHTDTQYF. CDR3 coding DNA: TGTGCCAGCAGCTTAGGGCCGACAGATCACACAGATACGCAGTATTTT. The whole variable domain, remainder taken from reference TRBV11-3 and TRBJ2-3, is EAGVVQSPRYKIIEKKQPVAFWCNPISGHNTLYWYLQNLGQGPELLIRYENEEAVDDSQLPKDRFSAERLKGVDSTLKIQPAELGDSAVYLCASSLGPTDHTDTQYFGPGTRLTVL.

This clonotype has only one observation. The chain couples TRBV15 to TRBJ2-3; perhaps D is TRBD1 or TRBD2 (5 bases each). This CDR3 is 13 amino acids long. CDR1 LNHNV and CDR2 YYDKDF come from the germline V gene (reference sequence). Trimming cost V 5 bases and J 13 bases, with 19 bases left between them. As DNA, the CDR3 is TGTGCCACCAGCGGCCGGGGCCCAGATACCGAGTATTTT. Its protein is CATSGRGPDTEYF. Based on the CDR3 plus reference TRBV15 and TRBJ2-3, the full variable domain is DAMVIQNPRYQVTQFGKPVTLSCSQTLNHNVMYWYQQKSSQAPKLLFHYYDKDFNNEADTPDNFQSRRPNTSFCFLDIRSPGLGDTAMYLCATSGRGPDTEYFGPGTRLTVL.

The rearrangement uses TRBV12-3 or TRBV12-4 and TRBJ2-1; TRBD2 aligns across 12 bases. This CDR3 comprises 15 residues. V dropped 5 bases and J dropped 7; count of bases not matched to a gene: 6. The CDR3 spells CASSETTSGGNEQFF. DNA of the CDR3: TGTGCCAGCAGTGAGACGACTAGCGGGGGAAATGAGCAGTTCTTC.

This clonotype is a singleton in its sample. The DNA is left out, because the CDR3 cannot be placed on it with certainty; the CDR3 is given as TCRdb lists it. The rearrangement uses TRBV7-9 and TRBJ1-2; the table's D call, TRBD1, was not checked against the DNA. Germline V lookup: CDR1 SEHNR, CDR2 FQNEAQ (reference sequence). The CDR3 length equals 15 residues, ends included. CDR3: CASSWGGGSNLGCTF.

The chain employs TRBV5-4 and TRBJ1-4, with D uncertain. Germline CDR1 SGHNT, CDR2 YYREEE (reference sequence). V was trimmed by 2 bases and J by 8 bases, leaving 13 bases between them. CDR3 length equals 14 residues. CDR3 bases: TGTGCCAGCAGCTTAACTAGCGGGAGGGAAAAACTGTTTTTT. This gives the protein CASSLTSGREKLFF.

Notes on this clonotype: At one end, the junction sequence differs from germline, possibly due to a read error. The chain joins TRBV6-5 to TRBJ2-7; D remains unclear. The CDR3 is 14 amino acids. Per the germline V gene, CDR1 is MNHEY and CDR2 is SVGAGI. The CDR3 coding sequence is TGTGCCAGCAGTTACGTGAACGGTAACTACGCGCAGTACTTC. The encoded protein is CASSYVNGNYAQYF.